Listed here are 5 T cell receptor beta chains from one sample, sequenced in a study of control samples from healthy donors and cancer patients. Produced via immunoSEQ multiplex PCR; TCRdb's table is partial and in-frame only. The table records 100,000 to 150,000 clones, 80% to 95% of them present only once. The sample consisted of blood. Receptor source: a man aged 40-55 years in good health.

The chain combines TRBV2 with TRBJ1-5; TRBD1 might be the D (5 bases). Germline CDR1 and CDR2: SNHLY and FYNNEI. The CDR3 length is 16 residues. Trimming pared 3 bases from V and 6 bases from J, leaving 18 bases between. The DNA for the CDR3 is TGTGCCAGCAGTGATAGATTTGGCAGGGCAGGTCAGCCCCAGCATTTT. Encoded protein: CASSDRFGRAGQPQHF. Supplemented by reference TRBV2 and TRBJ1-5, the full variable domain reads EPEVTQTPSHQVTQMGQEVILRCVPISNHLYFYWYRQILGQKVEFLVSFYNNEISEKSEIFDDQFSVERPDGSNFTLKIRSTKLEDSAMYFCASSDRFGRAGQPQHFGDGTRLSIL.

This sequence joins TRBV19 and TRBJ1-2; TRBD1 is a possible D gene (5 bases). Per germline, CDR1 LNHDA and CDR2 SQIVND (reference sequence). The CDR3 length is 14 residues. The V gene lost 8 bases and the J gene lost 0 bases, with 13 bases spanning the gap. The CDR3 region has the DNA TGTGCCAGTGGGACGGTGGAAGCTAACTATGGCTACACCTTC. Translating it yields CASGTVEANYGYTF.

V usage is TRBV7-6 and J usage is TRBJ2-1; TRBD1 is a possible D gene (5 bases). The CDR3 length is 16 residues. Germline V gene lookup returns CDR1 SGHVS and CDR2 FNYEAQ. With 5 bases removed from V and 0 bases from J, the gap between germline ends came to 14 bases. CDR3 sequence: CASSPDRASSYNEQFF. In DNA form, the CDR3 reads TGTGCCAGCAGCCCCGACAGAGCCAGCTCCTACAATGAGCAGTTCTTC. Supplemented by reference TRBV7-6 and TRBJ2-1, the full variable domain reads GAGVSQSPRYKVTKRGQDVALRCDPISGHVSLYWYRQALGQGPEFLTYFNYEAQQDKSGLPNDRFSAERPEGSISTLTIQRTEQRDSAMYRCASSPDRASSYNEQFFGPGTRLTVL.

The gene calls are TRBV12-3 or TRBV12-4 and TRBJ1-1; 8 bases align to TRBD1. The CDR3 totals 10 residues. The V segment lost 10 bases and the J segment 11 bases; nucleotides outside the gene matches: 6. The CDR3 here is CATGQGGAFF. CDR3 DNA: TGTGCCACCGGACAGGGAGGGGCTTTCTTT.

J is TRBJ2-2 and V is TRBV4-1, with D uncertain. The germline V gene has CDR1 MGHRA and CDR2 YSYEKL. This CDR3 spans 15 amino acids. The V and J ends lost 1 base and 3 bases respectively, with 9 bases between them. CDR3 bases: TGCGCCAGCAGCCAAGTTGGCCTGTACACCGGGGAGCTGTTTTTT. It codes for CASSQVGLYTGELFF.